These 26 T cell receptor beta chains came from one sample sequenced in a study of shared clonotypes between healthy human individuals. The method was immunoSEQ multiplex PCR; TCRdb's version includes in-frame clones alone and lacks a portion of them. The data show roughly 300,000 clones, with roughly 70% seen just once and more than 9% held by the top ten. Source material: memory CD4+ T cells sorted from blood. Regarding subset: CD45RA-negative fraction. Every receptor here comes from a young man in good health.

The chain links TRBV28 to TRBJ1-4, with 8 bases that match TRBD1. Germline V lookup: CDR1 MDHEN, CDR2 SYDVKM. The CDR3 spans 17 residues. After removal of 4 bases from V and 9 bases from J, the junction contained 16 bases not matched to a gene. The CDR3 nucleotides are TGTGCCAGCAGTTCCCCTGGTGACAGGGGCGGCAGGAAAAAACTGTTTTTT. Protein: CASSSPGDRGGRKKLFF.

The chain recombines TRBV29-1 with TRBJ2-1; D gene ambiguous. The CDR3 spans 11 residues. Trimming shortened V by 6 bases and J by 7 bases, and 10 bases separated the two germline ends. CDR1 is SQVTM, CDR2 ANQGSEA, per germline. In DNA form, the CDR3 reads TGCAGCGTGGCCAGTGGTAATGAGCAGTTCTTC. It translates to CSVASGNEQFF.

The chain couples TRBV5-1 to TRBJ2-5, with 8 bases matching TRBD2. The CDR3 extends over 14 amino acids. Trimming cost V 5 bases and J 2 bases; bases outside gene matches: 5. Germline values: CDR1 SGHRS, CDR2 YFSETQ. CDR3 loop: CASRRSGGQETQYF. In DNA, the CDR3 is TGCGCCAGCAGAAGGTCGGGGGGGCAAGAGACCCAGTACTTC.

In its sample, this clone was seen a few times. V gene TRBV6-1 combines with J gene TRBJ1-2; D is uncertain. Germline V lookup: CDR1 MNHNS, CDR2 SASEGT. This CDR3 has 13 amino acids. V lost 2 bases to trimming and J lost 8 bases, with 12 bases between them. The CDR3 spells CASSERRSRGYTF. In nucleotides, the CDR3 is TGTGCCAGCAGTGAAAGGAGGTCGAGGGGCTACACCTTC.

The table lists this clone with a few counts. This sample includes further DNA sequences coding for the same CDR3. The rearrangement joins TRBV29-1 to TRBJ1-1; weak D call: TRBD1 (5 bases). Germline-derived CDR1 and CDR2 are SQVTM and ANQGSEA. V was clipped by 4 bases and J by 0 bases, with 15 bases between them. The CDR3 consists of 15 residues. CDR3 bases: TGCAGCGTTGCACCAGGGTGGGGGATGAACACTGAAGCTTTCTTT. Its translation is CSVAPGWGMNTEAFF.

V gene TRBV2 combines with J gene TRBJ1-1; 10 nucleotides agree with TRBD1. V gave up 6 bases and J gave up 3 bases; unmatched junction bases: 7. Germline V gene data show CDR1 as SNHLY and CDR2 as FYNNEI. The CDR3 is 15 amino acids. CDR3 amino acids: CASSWTDRGDTEAFF. The CDR3 DNA reads as TGTGCCAGCAGCTGGACGGACAGGGGGGACACTGAAGCTTTCTTT.

The chain is built from TRBV5-1 and TRBJ2-7, with TRBD2 identical over 8 bases. CDR1 and CDR2 from the germline V gene are SGHRS and YFSETQ. The V gene end was trimmed by 0 bases and the J gene end by 2 bases; junction bases not matched to a gene: 7. This CDR3 has 16 residues. Here the CDR3 DNA reads TGCGCCAGCAGCTTGGCCCCCGGGGGACTAGCCTACGAGCAGTACTTC. Translated: CASSLAPGGLAYEQYF.

This sequence joins TRBV19 and TRBJ2-7; D perhaps matches TRBD1 (5 bases). From germline, CDR1 is LNHDA and CDR2 SQIVND (reference sequence). This CDR3 region has 13 residues. Trimming removed 2 bases from V and 4 bases from J, with 9 bases in between. This chain's CDR3 is CASSISQGYEQYF. The CDR3 region has the DNA TGTGCCAGTAGTATAAGCCAGGGTTACGAGCAGTACTTC.

The V and J genes are TRBV18 and TRBJ1-2, with a tentative D call TRBD1 (5 bases). CDR3 length: 15 residues. Germline CDR1 KGHSH, CDR2 LQKENI. Trimming cost V 0 bases and J 0 bases, with 8 bases left between them. The CDR3 spells CASSPPGLSNYGYTF. In nucleotides, the CDR3 is TGTGCCAGCTCACCACCGGGGCTCTCTAACTATGGCTACACCTTC.

The chain joins TRBV5-1 to TRBJ2-1; D not resolved. The germline V gene encodes CDR1 SGHRS and CDR2 YFSETQ. V lost 0 bases and J 5 bases, leaving 9 bases between the germline ends. This CDR3 has 14 residues. Here the CDR3 reads CASSLDGFNNEQFF. The CDR3 coding sequence is TGCGCCAGCAGCTTGGATGGTTTCAACAATGAGCAGTTCTTC.

The chain employs TRBV13 and TRBJ1-4, with unresolved D. CDR3 length equals 13 residues. The V gene lost 9 bases and the J gene lost 8 bases, with 16 bases spanning the gap. Germline-derived CDR1 and CDR2 are PRHDT and FYEKMQ (reference sequence). The CDR3 loop reads CASAIVGTEKLFF. The DNA for the CDR3 is TGTGCCAGTGCAATTGTGGGTACAGAAAAACTGTTTTTT.

This rearrangement joins TRBV28 to TRBJ2-3; 9 bases map to TRBD1. The J segment lost 5 bases and the V segment lost 6 bases, leaving 6 bases of the junction unmatched. The length of the CDR3 is 14 residues. The germline V gene has CDR1 MDHEN and CDR2 SYDVKM. The CDR3: CASSITGGGDTQYF. The CDR3 DNA sequence: TGTGCCAGCAGCATTACAGGGGGCGGAGATACGCAGTATTTT.

The gene calls are TRBV7-2 and TRBJ2-2, with 9 bases that match TRBD1. Germline V CDR1 and CDR2: SGHTA, FQGNSA. The CDR3 runs to 16 residues. Trimming at V came to 5 bases and at J to 0 bases, leaving 4 bases not matched to a gene. The CDR3 region has the DNA TGTGCCAGCAGCGCACAGGGGGCTGCGAACACCGGGGAGCTGTTTTTT. Translation: CASSAQGAANTGELFF.

This clone was detected only a few times. V is TRBV6-1 and J is TRBJ2-7, with 7 nucleotides matching TRBD1. This CDR3 spans 14 amino acids. V was pared by 8 bases and J by 7 bases, with 14 bases of the junction left unmatched. Germline lookup yields CDR1 MNHNS and CDR2 SASEGT. CDR3 protein: CASDLGQDALEQYF. CDR3 bases: TGTGCCAGCGATTTAGGACAGGATGCCTTGGAGCAGTACTTC.

In its sample, this clone was seen a few times. The chain joins TRBV7-2 to TRBJ1-1; possible D gene TRBD1, 5 bases. Per germline, CDR1 SGHTA and CDR2 FQGNSA. The CDR3 has 14 amino acids. Trimming shortened V by 5 bases and J by 1 base, and 11 bases separated the two germline ends. The CDR3 sequence: CASSPGHQNTEAFF. CDR3 bases: TGTGCCAGCAGCCCAGGGCACCAGAACACTGAAGCTTTCTTT.

A few counts support this clone. The V gene is TRBV28, the J gene TRBJ1-1; 9 bases are a match to TRBD1. The length of the CDR3 is 17 residues. From germline, CDR1 is MDHEN and CDR2 SYDVKM. The V segment lost 4 bases and the J segment 0 bases; nucleotides outside the gene matches: 9. As DNA, the CDR3 is TGTGCCAGCAGTTCAACCGGGACAGGGACGGTGAACACTGAAGCTTTCTTT. It specifies CASSSTGTGTVNTEAFF.

The V gene is TRBV6-1, the J gene TRBJ1-5; D is unresolved. Germline values: CDR1 MNHNS, CDR2 SASEGT. The CDR3 is 14 residues long. Trimming left V 1 base short and J 7 bases short, with 11 bases between. CDR3 nucleotides: TGTGCCAGCAGTGAAGGGTCCAGCGACCAGCCCCAGCATTTT. The encoded protein is CASSEGSSDQPQHF.

The chain combines TRBV19 with TRBJ2-2, with TRBD1 identical over 9 bases. There are 15 residues in the CDR3. Per germline, CDR1 LNHDA and CDR2 SQIVND (reference sequence). J gave up 6 bases and V 6 bases, and 8 bases lay outside the gene matches. In DNA form, the CDR3 reads TGTGCCAGTAGAGAGGACAGGGGATCCGCCGGGGAGCTGTTTTTT. This gives the protein CASREDRGSAGELFF.

The DNA of the CDR3 is TGTGCCAGTTCCACGGCCTCTGGAAACACCATATATTTT. Amino acid sequence: CASSTASGNTIYF. V usage is TRBV19 and J usage is TRBJ1-3; D remains unclear. The CDR3 has 13 amino acids. Germline lookup yields CDR1 LNHDA and CDR2 SQIVND (reference sequence). The germline V and J ends were trimmed by 8 bases and 0 bases, with 8 bases remaining between them. Drawing the rest from reference TRBV19 and TRBJ1-3, the complete variable domain is DGGITQSPKYLFRKEGQNVTLSCEQNLNHDAMYWYRQDPGQGLRLIYYSQIVNDFQKGDIAEGYSVSREKKESFPLTVTSAQKNPTAFYLCASSTASGNTIYFGEGSWLTVV.

Regarding this clone: A single base separates this from a much larger clone, so it may be a read error. The chain combines TRBV14 with TRBJ2-1; no definite D call. Germline values: CDR1 SGHDN, CDR2 FVKESK. CDR3 length: 12 residues. CDR3 protein: CAGSQDGHEQFF. As DNA, the CDR3 is TGTGCCGGCAGCCAAGATGGACATGAGCAGTTCTTC.

The table lists this clone with a few counts. The chain combines TRBV7-8 with TRBJ2-4, with 12 bases identical to TRBD1. CDR3 size: 18 residues. CDR1 is SGHVS and CDR2 is FQNEAQ in the germline V gene. The ends lost 2 bases at V and 2 bases at J; junction bases unmatched: 7. The CDR3 spells CASSLLGTGGTSKNIQYF. CDR3 nucleotide sequence: TGTGCCAGCAGCTTATTGGGGACAGGGGGCACATCCAAAAACATTCAGTACTTC.

This rearrangement joins TRBV7-8 to TRBJ2-2, with a possible D match to TRBD2 (6 bases). Germline CDR1 reads SGHVS; CDR2 reads FQNEAQ. The V and J ends lost 0 bases and 5 bases respectively, with 10 bases between them. CDR3 size: 15 residues. The CDR3 protein is CASSLAPTRTGELFF. The CDR3 DNA reads as TGTGCCAGCAGCTTAGCGCCGACTAGGACCGGGGAGCTGTTTTTT. Filled out from reference TRBV7-8 and TRBJ2-2, the complete variable domain reads GAGVSQSPRYKVAKRGQDVALRCDPISGHVSLFWYQQALGQGPEFLTYFQNEAQLDKSGLPSDRFFAERPEGSVSTLKIQRTQQEDSAVYLCASSLAPTRTGELFFGEGSRLTVL.

This clone showed up just once. The rearrangement uses TRBV5-1 and TRBJ2-3; D may be TRBD2 (6 bases). Germline CDR1 SGHRS, CDR2 YFSETQ. CDR3 length: 14 residues. V lost 0 bases and J lost 7, with 12 bases in between. The CDR3 coding sequence is TGCGCCAGCAGCTTGGATGGGGGGTCATATACGCAGTATTTT. Amino acids: CASSLDGGSYTQYF.

Worth noting for this clone: A read error is the likely source, as a far larger clone sits one nucleotide away. V and J are TRBV28 and TRBJ2-2, with D perhaps given as TRBD1 or TRBD2 (7 bases each). Looked up from germline, CDR1 is MDHEN and CDR2 is SYDVKM. CDR3 size: 15 residues. CDR3 loop: CARSFRQGGTGELFF. The CDR3 nucleotides read TGTGCCCGCAGTTTTCGGCAGGGGGGGACCGGGGAGCTGTTTTTT.

The chain combines TRBV2 with TRBJ1-1; 7 nucleotides line up with TRBD1. V gave up 7 bases and J gave up 7 bases; unmatched junction bases: 9. The CDR3 extends over 13 amino acids. Germline CDR1 SNHLY, CDR2 FYNNEI. The CDR3 DNA follows: TGTGCCAGCACCCGAGCAGGGGGGGTTGAAGCTTTCTTT. Amino acid sequence: CASTRAGGVEAFF.

This sequence joins TRBV7-2 and TRBJ1-2; maybe TRBD1 (6 bases). V gave up 5 bases and J gave up 4 bases, with 17 bases separating them. This CDR3 contains 15 residues. CDR1 SGHTA and CDR2 FQGNSA come from the germline V gene. CDR3 DNA: TGTGCCAGCAGCCCGCGCTCGGGGGGGCGCTATGGCTACACCTTC. This gives the protein CASSPRSGGRYGYTF.